The sequence of this TCR beta chain was determined in a study of blood T cell repertoires in COVID-19. Study-wide context: Sites in the United States, Italy and Spain provided acute and convalescent COVID-19 samples. T cells, B-cell-depleted T cells, or PBMCs supplied cDNA or gDNA.

Measured with immunoSEQ multiplex PCR; TCRdb has only the in-frame clones, and not every one. Of roughly 130,000 clones in the sample, about 80% are singletons; the top ten hold about 17%. Germline CDR1 reads SGHDT; CDR2 reads YYEEEE. This CDR3 spans 16 amino acids. Trimming cost V 1 base and J 0 bases, with 14 bases left between them. This TCR was recovered from a woman between 45 and 65 years old with acute or convalescent COVID-19. Material for sequencing was peripheral blood. The rearrangement joins TRBV5-6 to TRBJ2-7; tentative D call: TRBD2 (5 bases). The DNA for the CDR3 is TGTGCCAGCAGCTTGTCGTTCGGGGTCAGCTCCTACGAGCAGTACTTC. Residues: CASSLSFGVSSYEQYF.